These T cell receptor beta chains were read from a single sample in a study of shared clonotypes between healthy human individuals. TCRdb's table, derived via immunoSEQ multiplex PCR, lists solely in-frame clones and lacks some. The sample includes more than 1,200,000 clones, 98% to 99% of them seen just once. The sequencing sample was made of naive CD4+ T cells sorted from blood. The receptors stem from a man aged 25 to 45 in good health. The CDR3 runs from the conserved cysteine through the conserved F or W. Size is omitted from some rows. Given values are once, few, many or a class for expanded clones.

abundance	v_gene	j_gene	CDR3aa
.	TRBV6-5	TRBJ2-5	CASSRDPRLRETQYF
.	TRBV19	TRBJ1-1	CASSQTGGNTEAFF
.	TRBV27	TRBJ2-3	CASQGLGVTDTQYF
.	TRBV7-9	TRBJ2-3	CASSVRGQGTDTQYF
.	TRBV11-2	TRBJ1-3	CASSQSGNTIYF
.	TRBV28	TRBJ2-7	CASSLLAQDGSYEQYF
.	TRBV13	TRBJ2-3	CASSQKTGSADTQYF
.	TRBV7-2	TRBJ1-2	CASSETGDGYTF
.	TRBV4-1	TRBJ2-7	CASSRQGFYEQYF
.	TRBV5-1	TRBJ2-1	CASSLGASGYNEQFF
.	TRBV7-2	TRBJ2-7	CASQQAPYEQYF
.	TRBV2	TRBJ1-1	CASSVGGTGNTEAFF
.	TRBV7-2	TRBJ2-3	CASSSSGPTDTQYF
.	TRBV5-1	TRBJ2-3	CASSLGATDTQYF
.	TRBV5-4	TRBJ2-3	CASSYYLAGAGDTQYF
.	TRBV7-6	TRBJ2-7	CASSLERTSGSISYEQYF
.	TRBV25-1	TRBJ1-2	CASSRGWDSSNYGYTF
.	TRBV29-1	TRBJ1-5	CSAMERGSNQPQHF
.	TRBV7-3	TRBJ2-1	CASSLSTSMAGGQFF
.	TRBV29-1	TRBJ2-1	CSVGLASYNEQFF
.	TRBV6-6	TRBJ2-1	CASSWTETDNEQFF
.	TRBV5-1	TRBJ2-5	CASSPRGEETQYF
once	TRBV7-6	TRBJ2-3	CASSYDRGQADTQYF
.	TRBV6-4	TRBJ2-1	CASSDLPGTSGTYNEQFF
.	TRBV18	TRBJ2-2	CASSPGTYSGELFF
.	TRBV10-1	TRBJ2-7	CASSILGLAGVWSYEQYF
.	TRBV28	TRBJ1-2	CASNGDYGYTF
.	TRBV29-1	TRBJ1-2	CSAILTGGVYGYTF
.	TRBV29-1	TRBJ1-5	CSVIPGGGPNQPQHF
.	TRBV9	TRBJ1-1	CASSAYSDTSGTEAFF
.	TRBV4-3	TRBJ1-2	CASSQTTGGSDYGYTF
.	TRBV19	TRBJ2-4	CASTTPGLAKNIQYF
.	TRBV28	TRBJ2-7	CASSPTEEYQQYF
.	TRBV18	TRBJ2-1	CASSPGLLNEQFF
.	TRBV5-4	TRBJ2-6	CASSLPGSGANVLTF
.	TRBV5-5	TRBJ2-1	CASSSGTSGNEQFF
.	TRBV5-1	TRBJ2-7	CASSLGDLASRLYEQYF
.	TRBV18	TRBJ1-1	CASSPGGNTEAFF
.	TRBV5-1	TRBJ2-7	CASSLGVGGRYEQYF
.	TRBV5-1	TRBJ2-1	CASSFDTDSLNEQFF
.	TRBV2	TRBJ2-5	CALHGQWGETQYF
.	TRBV5-4	TRBJ1-3	CASSLTGAGNTIYF
.	TRBV7-9	TRBJ2-7	CASSYLGVSYEQYF
.	TRBV10-3	TRBJ2-2	CATSPGGTTGELFF
.	TRBV5-4	TRBJ2-1	CASSLRTSGRGGNEQFF
.	TRBV7-8	TRBJ2-2	CASSLGAVAGRDGELFF
.	TRBV27	TRBJ2-7	CASSPQGAIIYEQYF
.	TRBV4-2	TRBJ2-7	CASSQDMGASTYEQYF
.	TRBV6-1	TRBJ2-7	CASKPRDLPYEQYF
.	TRBV7-8	TRBJ1-2	CASSFRDGFYGYTF
.	TRBV7-2	TRBJ2-1	CASRLAGGPLF
.	TRBV7-2	TRBJ1-2	CASSPGRGNYGYTF
once	TRBV9	TRBJ2-3	CASSPRGDTQYF
.	TRBV18	TRBJ2-7	CASSPRSGEVYEQYF
.	TRBV2	TRBJ1-2	CASRGGQVHYGYTF
once	TRBV9	TRBJ2-7	CASSVSDRGLYEQYF
.	TRBV5-1	TRBJ2-5	CASSRTPSQETQYF
.	TRBV5-6	TRBJ2-7	CASSFGLASPYEQYF
.	TRBV10-3	TRBJ2-5	CAMTAGVGETQYF
.	TRBV4-2	TRBJ1-4	CASSFQPGEVNEKLFF